Below, 14 T cell receptor beta chains from the same sample are listed, as sequenced in a study of regulatory T cells in long-lasting Graves disease. The time point is: persistent/refractory GD, antithyroid drugs over 5 years with positive TRAb. There was RNA extracted from PBMCs, and the TCR library was made from it. Both iRepertoire HTBI primers and Arm-PCR of CDR3 regions were used to build the TCR beta libraries. TCRdb re-analysed the multiplex PCR reads in MiXCR, keeping a single row per CDR3 protein. The sample carries 700,000 or so distinct CDR3 sequences, about 32% recorded once. Sequenced material: peripheral blood mononuclear cells (PBMCs), taken when the disease was refractory, from a patient treated with antithyroid drugs. Source of these receptors: a female donor with Graves disease.

This clonotype was seen many times. The gene calls are TRBV12-3 or TRBV12-4 and TRBJ1-5; 10 nucleotides align to TRBD1. The CDR3 consists of 14 residues. The J segment lost 7 bases and the V segment lost 5 bases, leaving 5 bases of the junction unmatched. The chain's CDR3 is CASSRTGGGQPQHF. As DNA, the CDR3 is TGTGCCAGCAGTCGGACAGGGGGGGGACAGCCCCAGCATTTT.

This chain links TRBV27 with TRBJ1-2; 8 bases agree with TRBD1. Germline lookup yields CDR1 MNHEY and CDR2 SMNVEV (reference sequence). V lost 0 bases, J lost 0 bases, and 3 bases stayed unmatched. The CDR3 is 16 residues long. This CDR3 is CASSLSRTGSNYGYTF. DNA of the CDR3: TGTGCCAGCAGTTTATCCCGGACAGGGTCTAACTATGGCTACACCTTC.

This clonotype was seen only a few times. The V gene is TRBV20-1, the J gene TRBJ2-5, with TRBD1 as a possible D gene (5 bases). Trimming left V 6 bases short and J 4 bases short, with 15 bases between. There are 13 residues in the CDR3. CDR1 is DFQATT and CDR2 is SNEGSKA in the germline V gene (reference sequence). The CDR3 reads CSASTRASETQYF. The CDR3 DNA reads TGCAGTGCCAGCACCAGGGCTTCAGAGACCCAGTACTTC.

This clonotype was seen only a few times. This sequence joins TRBV4-1 and TRBJ2-5, with D possibly being TRBD2 (6 bases). This CDR3 contains 14 residues. Germline V gives CDR1 MGHRA, CDR2 YSYEKL. V was trimmed by 1 base and J by 5 bases, leaving 11 bases between them. The CDR3 loop reads CASSQAPGSETQYF. CDR3 DNA: TGCGCCAGCAGCCAAGCCCCCGGGAGTGAGACCCAGTACTTC.

The J gene is TRBJ1-1, the V gene TRBV25-1, with 7 bases lining up with TRBD1. In germline, CDR1 is MGHDK, CDR2 SYGVNS. V was clipped by 6 bases and J by 3 bases; unmatched bases: 7. This CDR3 spans 14 amino acids. The CDR3, as DNA: TGTGCCAGCAGGCTAACAGGGGATGACACTGAAGCTTTCTTT. Translation gives CASRLTGDDTEAFF.

The V gene is TRBV12-3 or TRBV12-4, the J gene TRBJ1-5, with D possibly TRBD1 on 5 matching bases. Trimming shortened V by 6 bases and J by 5 bases, and 14 bases separated the two germline ends. The CDR3 consists of 14 residues. The DNA of the CDR3 is TGTGCCAGCAGCCCATGGGGGGGAGATCAGCCCCAGCATTTT. It is translated as CASSPWGGDQPQHF.

This clonotype has only a few counts. The chain combines TRBV11-2 with TRBJ2-7; D might be TRBD1 (6 bases). Germline CDR1 and CDR2: SGHAT and FQNNGV. CDR3 length equals 12 residues. The V end lost 6 bases, the J end lost 4 bases, and 10 bases lay between the germline ends. The CDR3 reads CASSGQRYEQYF. In nucleotides, the CDR3 is TGTGCCAGCAGTGGACAGCGGTACGAGCAGTACTTC.

This clonotype was counted many times. The V call is TRBV11-2, the J call TRBJ1-2; 8 nucleotides agree with TRBD1. The germline CDR1 and CDR2 sequences are SGHAT and FQNNGV. The trim removed 0 bases at V and 4 bases at J, leaving 7 bases unmatched. This CDR3 region has 16 residues. The CDR3 here is CASSLDSGGFLYGYTF. Written as DNA, the CDR3 is TGTGCCAGCAGCTTAGATTCAGGGGGCTTCCTCTATGGCTACACCTTC. Full variable domain (missing parts from reference TRBV11-2 and TRBJ1-2): EAGVAQSPRYKIIEKRQSVAFWCNPISGHATLYWYQQILGQGPKLLIQFQNNGVVDDSQLPKDRFSAERLKGVDSTLKIQPAKLEDSAVYLCASSLDSGGFLYGYTFGSGTRLTVV.

V gene TRBV29-1 combines with J gene TRBJ1-1, with 10 bases aligning to TRBD1. Looked up from germline, CDR1 is SQVTM and CDR2 is ANQGSEA. Trimming took 7 bases from V and 3 from J; bases not matched to a gene: 2. The CDR3 is made up of 12 amino acids. The CDR3 sequence is CSDGTGDTEAFF. CDR3 bases: TGCAGCGATGGGACAGGGGACACTGAAGCTTTCTTT.

The chain recombines TRBV7-3 with TRBJ1-4; TRBD1 agrees at 7 bases. The V gene end was trimmed by 2 bases and the J gene end by 4 bases; junction bases not matched to a gene: 4. This CDR3 region has 15 residues. The V gene's germline CDR1 is SGHTA and CDR2 FQGTGA. CDR3 sequence reads: CASSLGTVINEKLFF. The CDR3 DNA reads as TGTGCCAGCAGCTTAGGGACAGTGATTAATGAAAAACTGTTTTTT.

This clonotype occurred a few times. The gene calls are TRBV20-1 and TRBJ2-7, with TRBD2 as a possible D gene (5 bases). The CDR3 covers 12 residues. Germline CDR1 and CDR2: DFQATT and SNEGSKA (reference sequence). The V end was cut by 5 bases, the J end by 0 bases, with 8 bases between. This chain's CDR3 is CSASRGSYEQYF. CDR3 nucleotide sequence: TGCAGTGCTTCCCGGGGCTCCTACGAGCAGTACTTC.

This rearrangement joins TRBV9 to TRBJ1-2; 8 nucleotides line up with TRBD1. The CDR3 has 14 amino acids. Trimming took 3 bases from V and 3 from J; bases not matched to a gene: 4. Germline loops: CDR1 SGDLS, CDR2 YYNGEE. CDR3: CASSARQGYYGYTF. The CDR3 coding sequence is TGTGCCAGCAGCGCTCGACAGGGGTACTATGGCTACACCTTC.

This clonotype was recorded at least ten times. V and J are TRBV7-2 and TRBJ2-5; D may be TRBD2 (6 bases). With 5 bases removed from V and 4 bases from J, the gap between germline ends came to 20 bases. This CDR3 spans 16 amino acids. Germline V lookup: CDR1 SGHTA, CDR2 FQGNSA. The CDR3 DNA reads as TGTGCCAGCAGCCCGCTGGGTGGATGGCGGGGAGAGACCCAGTACTTC. Translating gives CASSPLGGWRGETQYF.

This clonotype showed up many times. This rearrangement joins TRBV12-3 or TRBV12-4 to TRBJ1-2; TRBD1 agrees at 9 bases. Germline trimming cut 3 bases from V and 3 bases from J; bases unmatched to any gene: 5. The CDR3 loop spans 15 amino acids. CDR3 in DNA: TGTGCCAGCAGTTTCCCTACAGGGGGCCACTATGGCTACACCTTC. This sequence encodes CASSFPTGGHYGYTF.